These 14 T cell receptor beta chains came from one sample sequenced in a study of blood T cells in healthy people across ages. The second PCR ran about 7 to 12 cycles with a sample-barcoded 5' primer and J-beta primers. TCRdb fed the 5' RACE reads into MiXCR, producing one record per CDR3 protein. The data hold 890,000 or so distinct CDR3 sequences, with 60% to 80% observed a single time. Sequenced material: blood. The receptors here all came from a man aged 25 to 40 in good health.

The chain combines TRBV9 with TRBJ2-3; either TRBD1 or TRBD2 may fit D (5 bases each). Germline-derived CDR1 and CDR2 are SGDLS and YYNGEE. With 7 bases removed from V and 0 bases from J, the gap between germline ends came to 15 bases. The CDR3 is 15 residues long. DNA of the CDR3: TGTGCCAGCCTCGCCGGGACCTCTAGCACAGATACGCAGTATTTT. Residues: CASLAGTSSTDTQYF.

The rearrangement uses TRBV14 and TRBJ2-3; D is unresolved. Trimming took off 0 bases at V and 1 base at J, with 8 bases between the two ends. This CDR3 has 15 amino acids. The V gene's germline CDR1 is SGHDN and CDR2 FVKESK. The CDR3 bases are TGTGCCAGCAGCCAAGATCGAACAGGCACAGATACGCAGTATTTT. This gives the protein CASSQDRTGTDTQYF.

The J gene is TRBJ1-5, the V gene TRBV10-3; no clear D gene. The V end was cut by 0 bases, the J end by 4 bases, with 13 bases between. The CDR3 spans 16 residues. Looked up from germline, CDR1 is ENHRY and CDR2 is SYGVKD. The CDR3 bases are TGTGCCATCAGTGAGTCTAGGCAGGTTGGAAATCAGCCCCAGCATTTT. It is translated as CAISESRQVGNQPQHF.

The chain joins TRBV20-1 to TRBJ2-5; D is perhaps TRBD1 or TRBD2 (6 bases each). The V gene lost 3 bases and the J gene lost 10 bases, with 21 bases spanning the gap. The CDR3 length is 14 residues. Germline values: CDR1 DFQATT, CDR2 SNEGSKA (reference sequence). The CDR3 loop is CSASLGLLKGGQYF. The CDR3 DNA reads TGCAGTGCTAGCCTGGGACTCCTCAAAGGGGGCCAGTACTTC.

This chain joins TRBV9 and TRBJ2-3; 8 positions match TRBD1. Germline loops: CDR1 SGDLS, CDR2 YYNGEE. The CDR3 is made up of 15 amino acids. V lost 4 bases and J lost 3; bases outside the gene matches: 7. The CDR3 sequence: CASSPGTGLTDTQYF. CDR3 nucleotide sequence: TGTGCCAGCAGCCCCGGGACAGGACTAACAGATACGCAGTATTTT.

V and J are TRBV4-1 and TRBJ2-1; 7 bases are a match to TRBD1. The V gene's germline CDR1 is MGHRA and CDR2 YSYEKL. There are 16 residues in the CDR3. Trimming at V came to 0 bases and at J to 3 bases, leaving 5 bases not matched to a gene. The CDR3 DNA reads TGCGCCAGCAGCCAAGAGGACAGGCTCCTCTACAATGAGCAGTTCTTC. Its translation: CASSQEDRLLYNEQFF.

This sequence joins TRBV5-1 and TRBJ2-1; 9 bases are a match to TRBD2. From germline, CDR1 is SGHRS and CDR2 YFSETQ. V dropped 0 bases and J dropped 7; count of bases not matched to a gene: 5. The CDR3 runs 15 residues. The CDR3 protein is CASSLVLAGENEQFF. CDR3 bases: TGCGCCAGCAGCTTGGTACTAGCGGGTGAAAATGAGCAGTTCTTC. Variable domain in full (rest from reference TRBV5-1 and TRBJ2-1): KAGVTQTPRYLIKTRGQQVTLSCSPISGHRSVSWYQQTPGQGLQFLFEYFSETQRNKGNFPGRFSGRQFSNSRSEMNVSTLELGDSALYLCASSLVLAGENEQFFGPGTRLTVL.

This rearrangement joins TRBV12-5 to TRBJ2-5; 8 bases line up with TRBD2. V lost 6 bases to trimming and J lost 2 bases; unmatched junction nucleotides: 8. CDR1 LGHNT and CDR2 FRNRAP come from the germline V gene. The CDR3 runs 15 residues. The CDR3 loop reads CASGDTSGRQETQYF. As DNA, the CDR3 is TGTGCTAGTGGCGATACTAGCGGAAGGCAAGAGACCCAGTACTTC.

The table lists this clonotype with a few counts. V and J are TRBV7-2 and TRBJ2-1; tentatively, D is TRBD1 (6 bases). With 5 bases removed from V and 9 bases from J, the gap between germline ends came to 26 bases. The CDR3 extends over 17 amino acids. CDR1 SGHTA and CDR2 FQGNSA come from the germline V gene. CDR3 amino acids: CASSPFPYTQRGSEQFF. In DNA, the CDR3 is TGTGCCAGCAGCCCGTTCCCCTACACCCAAAGGGGGAGTGAGCAGTTCTTC.

This sequence joins TRBV5-1 and TRBJ1-1; D may be TRBD1 (5 bases). The length of the CDR3 is 16 residues. Trimming pared 4 bases from V and 3 bases from J, leaving 19 bases between. Germline assignment: CDR1 SGHRS and CDR2 YFSETQ. CDR3 bases: TGCGCCAGCAGCCCAGGACGGGGTCCGGGGCACACTGAAGCTTTCTTT. Its translation is CASSPGRGPGHTEAFF.

The CDR3 reads CASSQDGTSSPTDTQYF. The CDR3 coding sequence is TGCGCCAGCAGCCAAGACGGTACATCTTCCCCCACAGATACGCAGTATTTT. The chain recombines TRBV4-3 with TRBJ2-3; D gene ambiguous. The CDR3 consists of 17 residues. V lost 0 bases and J 2 bases, leaving 15 bases between the germline ends. CDR1 and CDR2 (germline): LGHNA, YSLEER.

This clonotype was seen only once. This chain uses TRBV7-2 with TRBJ1-1, with a weak D call TRBD1 (5 bases). With 1 base removed from V and 6 bases from J, the gap between germline ends came to 12 bases. Germline lookup yields CDR1 SGHTA and CDR2 FQGNSA. The CDR3 has 14 amino acids. The CDR3 spells CASSLGGKTSEAFF. The CDR3 DNA sequence: TGTGCCAGCAGCTTAGGGGGGAAAACTTCTGAAGCTTTCTTT.

The V and J genes are TRBV6-2 or TRBV6-3 and TRBJ2-1; D ambiguous. With 6 bases removed from V and 5 bases from J, the gap between germline ends came to 17 bases. CDR1 is MNHEY, CDR2 SVGEGT, per germline. The CDR3 runs 15 residues. DNA for the CDR3: TGTGCCAGCAGCCTATGGGCGGCACAGCACAATGAGCAGTTCTTC. Protein product: CASSLWAAQHNEQFF.

The table lists this clonotype with a few counts. The chain combines TRBV6-2 or TRBV6-3 with TRBJ1-4, with D tentatively TRBD1 (6 bases). Germline assignment: CDR1 MNHEY and CDR2 SVGEGT. Trimming cost V 7 bases and J 7 bases, with 16 bases left between them. The CDR3 is made up of 14 amino acids. The CDR3 nucleotides are TGTGCCAGCACCCTGATACCAGGGGTTGAAAAACTGTTTTTT. Protein product: CASTLIPGVEKLFF.